The present TCR beta chain was sequenced within a study of graft-versus-host responses after intestinal transplantation. The study's findings and limits: Recipient marrow showed GvH clones, some seen first in ileum or blood. Subjects displaying graft-donor T cell macrochimerism possessed elevated graft-versus-host to host-versus-graft clonal ratios inside allografts.

TCRdb keeps only in-frame clones here, not all; method: immunoSEQ multiplex PCR. The sample contains tens of thousands of clones, 80% to 95% of which appear only once. Note on this clone: Its antigen is not known.

Germline V CDR1 and CDR2: LNHDA, SQIVND (reference sequence). The CDR3 runs to 17 residues. The junction had 14 bases not matched to a gene; V was cut back by 7 bases and J by 3 bases. The source of post-transplant bone marrow was the posterior iliac crest or another site. The receptor's source is a human patient who received an intestinal transplant, so some T cells may come from the graft donor. Source: bone marrow, taken 734 days after intestinal transplantation. This rearrangement joins TRBV19 to TRBJ1-1; 10 bases are shared with TRBD1. Here the CDR3 reads CASTQGRDRGWDTEAFF. For the CDR3, the DNA is TGTGCCAGTACCCAGGGTCGGGACAGGGGTTGGGACACTGAAGCTTTCTTT.